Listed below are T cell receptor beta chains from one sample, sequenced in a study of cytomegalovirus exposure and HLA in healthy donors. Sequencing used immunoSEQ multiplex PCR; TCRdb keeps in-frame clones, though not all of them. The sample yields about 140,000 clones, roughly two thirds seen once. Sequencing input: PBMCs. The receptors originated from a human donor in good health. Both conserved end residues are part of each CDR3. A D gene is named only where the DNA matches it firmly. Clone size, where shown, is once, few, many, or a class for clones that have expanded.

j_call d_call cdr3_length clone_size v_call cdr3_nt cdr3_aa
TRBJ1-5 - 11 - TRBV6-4 TGTGCCACAGGAAGCAGGCGGCCCCAGCATTTT CATGSRRPQHF
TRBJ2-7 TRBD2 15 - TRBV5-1 TGCGCCAGCAGCCCACCGGGACTAGCGAATTACGAGCAGTACTTC CASSPPGLANYEQYF
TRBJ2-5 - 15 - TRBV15 TGTGCCACCAGCAGAGCTAAGGGGAACCAAGAGACCCAGTACTTC CATSRAKGNQETQYF
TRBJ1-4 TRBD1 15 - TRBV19 TGTGCCAGTAGTATGGGACAGGGTTTAGGGGAAAAACTGTTTTTT CASSMGQGLGEKLFF
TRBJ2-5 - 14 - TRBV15 TGTGCCACCAGCACGGGTCAGACCCAAGAGACCCAGTACTTC CATSTGQTQETQYF
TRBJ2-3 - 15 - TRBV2 TGTGCCAGCAGTGTGAGGCTACCCGGCACAGATACGCAGTATTTT CASSVRLPGTDTQYF
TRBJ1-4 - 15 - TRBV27 TGTGCCAGCAGTCCTACAGGGTCCTTAGTTGAAAAACTGTTTTTT CASSPTGSLVEKLFF
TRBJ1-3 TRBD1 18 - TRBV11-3 TGTGCCAGCAGCTTTCAGTCTCGTCGGACAGGGGTGGGAAACACCATATATTTT CASSFQSRRTGVGNTIYF
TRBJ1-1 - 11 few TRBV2 TGTGCCAGCACCTTCAACACTGAAGCTTTCTTT CASTFNTEAFF
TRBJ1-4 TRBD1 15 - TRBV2 TGTGCCAGCAGACCAACTGGGACAGGGGGGGAAAAACTGTTTTTT CASRPTGTGGEKLFF
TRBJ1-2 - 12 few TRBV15 TGTGCCACCAGCAGGGGAGCCTATGGCTACACCTTC CATSRGAYGYTF
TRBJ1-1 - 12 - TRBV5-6 TGTGCCAGCAGCCCGGGGAACCGTGAAGCTTTCTTT CASSPGNREAFF
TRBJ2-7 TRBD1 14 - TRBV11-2 TGTGCCAGCAGCATCTCCGGGACAGGGGGCGAGCAGTACTTC CASSISGTGGEQYF
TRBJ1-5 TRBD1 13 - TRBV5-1 TGCGCCAGCAGCGCAGGGGGCGGTCAGCCCCAGCATTTT CASSAGGGQPQHF
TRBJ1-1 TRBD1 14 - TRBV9 TGTGCCAGCAGCACCGGACAGGGGAACACTGAAGCTTTCTTT CASSTGQGNTEAFF
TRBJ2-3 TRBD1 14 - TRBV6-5 TGTGCCAGCGGAACCGGGACAGAAGGAGATACGCAGTATTTT CASGTGTEGDTQYF
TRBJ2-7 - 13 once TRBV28 TGTGCCAGCAGCGGGGTTTTCTCCTACGAGCAGTACTTC CASSGVFSYEQYF
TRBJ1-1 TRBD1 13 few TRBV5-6 TGTGCCAGCAGCTACGGGACAGGGGGTGAAGCTTTCTTT CASSYGTGGEAFF
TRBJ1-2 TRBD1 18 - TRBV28 TGTGCCAGCAGTTCATCCCTCCGGGACAGGGGGCGTAACTATGGCTACACCTTC CASSSSLRDRGRNYGYTF
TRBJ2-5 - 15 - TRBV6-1 TGTGCCAGCAGTGAACACGGGGGTCCGGGGGAGACCCAGTACTTC CASSEHGGPGETQYF
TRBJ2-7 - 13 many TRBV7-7 TGTGCTAGCAGCCAGGACAGTGGATACGAGCAGTACTTC CASSQDSGYEQYF
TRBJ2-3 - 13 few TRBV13 TGTGCCAGCAGCTTAGGACTGCGAGATACGCAGTATTTT CASSLGLRDTQYF
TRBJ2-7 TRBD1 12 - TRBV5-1 TGCGCCAGCAAGGACAGGGACAACGAGCAGTACTTC CASKDRDNEQYF
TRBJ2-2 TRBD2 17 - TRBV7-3 TGTGCCAGCAGCTTAACCCCTAGCGGGGGCGATACCGGGGAGCTGTTTTTT CASSLTPSGGDTGELFF
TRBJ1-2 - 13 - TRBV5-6 TGTGCCAGCACCGGTCGGGGGTCCTATGGCTACACCTTC CASTGRGSYGYTF
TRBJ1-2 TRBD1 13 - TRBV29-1 TGCAGCGTTGAAGGTTCCCAGGGGGTTGGCTACACCTTC CSVEGSQGVGYTF
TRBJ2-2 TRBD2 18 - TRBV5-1 TGCGCCAGCAGCTTGGAAGGGACTAGCGGGAGTAAAGGCGGGGAGCTGTTTTTT CASSLEGTSGSKGGELFF
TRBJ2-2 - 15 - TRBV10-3 TGTGCCATCAGTGTGAACAGGGTTTCAACCGGGGAGCTGTTTTTT CAISVNRVSTGELFF
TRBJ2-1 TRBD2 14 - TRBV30 TGTGCCTGGTCTAGCGGGAGGAAAAACAATGAGCAGTTCTTC CAWSSGRKNNEQFF
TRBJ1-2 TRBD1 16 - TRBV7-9 TGTGCCAGCAGCTTTTCCCCGGGACAGGAAGTAATCGGCTACACCTTC CASSFSPGQEVIGYTF
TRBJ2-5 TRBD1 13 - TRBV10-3 TGTGCCATCAGGGACAGGGTTCAAGAGACCCAGTACTTC CAIRDRVQETQYF
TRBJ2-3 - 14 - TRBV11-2 TGTGCCAGCAGCTTAGAGCCCCCGGGAGATACGCAGTATTTT CASSLEPPGDTQYF
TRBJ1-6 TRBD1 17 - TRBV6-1 TGTGCCAGCAGTGAACGATTGTCAACAGGGGGGCATTCACCCCTCCACTTT CASSERLSTGGHSPLHF